These 3 T cell receptor beta chains share one sample of origin, sequenced in a study of early T cells in non-severe SARS-CoV-2 infection. MiXCR, applied by TCRdb to the 5' RACE reads, yields one record per CDR3 protein. The table has 65,000 to 95,000 distinct CDR3 sequences, 12% seen once; the top ten hold 15% to 19%. Sequencing used whole blood, obtained at baseline. These receptor sequences come from an adult who was a healthcare worker with PCR-confirmed SARS-CoV-2 infection or an uninfected control (not recorded which). The donor label of this sample is uncertain.

This clonotype appeared once. The V and J genes are TRBV20-1 and TRBJ2-3; 8 nucleotides match TRBD2. CDR1 is DFQATT and CDR2 is SNEGSKA in the germline V gene (reference sequence). CDR3 length: 19 residues. Losses at the gene ends were 0 bases for V and 1 base for J; bases not matched to a gene: 15. This CDR3 reads CSARDGWQAGVQGTDTQYF. The CDR3 DNA is TGCAGTGCTAGAGATGGGTGGCAAGCGGGAGTGCAAGGCACAGATACGCAGTATTTT.

Remarks on this clonotype: An end of the junction does not agree with germline; a read error may underlie this. The V gene is TRBV5-1, the J gene TRBJ2-7; 8 nucleotides line up with TRBD2. This CDR3 region has 15 residues. In germline, CDR1 is SGHRS, CDR2 YFSETQ. CDR3 protein: CASTRRGSGDYEQYF. CDR3 nucleotide sequence: TGCGCCAGCACCCGGAGAGGTAGCGGGGACTACGAACAGTACTTC.

The chain uses TRBV7-6 and TRBJ2-5; D is unresolved. The CDR3 extends over 14 amino acids. V was shortened by 8 bases and J by 0 bases, with 13 bases between the two germline ends. CDR1 SGHVS and CDR2 FNYEAQ come from the germline V gene. CDR3 nucleotide sequence: TGTGCCAGCTCAGTCGGGCTCAACCAAGAGACCCAGTACTTC. Encoded protein: CASSVGLNQETQYF.